This T cell receptor (beta chain) came from a study of identical twins. The CDR3 loop spans 17 amino acids. Germline V gene lookup returns CDR1 LNHDA and CDR2 SQIVND (reference sequence). J was trimmed by 2 bases and V by 5 bases; bases with no gene match: 14. TCRdb recomputed calls from the 5' RACE reads with MiXCR, one row per CDR3 protein. In the table there are about 290,000 distinct CDR3 sequences, more than 8% of which are singletons. These sequences were also reported in another study, on yellow fever vaccine responses in identical twins.

The chain employs TRBV19 and TRBJ2-7, with 8 positions matching TRBD1. Sequenced sample: CD8+ T cells sorted from blood. The clonotype comes from a woman younger than 30 in good health. CDR3 in amino acids: CASSFIRLQGEAYEQYF. The CDR3 coding sequence is TGTGCCAGTAGTTTTATCCGGTTACAGGGGGAAGCCTACGAGCAGTACTTC.